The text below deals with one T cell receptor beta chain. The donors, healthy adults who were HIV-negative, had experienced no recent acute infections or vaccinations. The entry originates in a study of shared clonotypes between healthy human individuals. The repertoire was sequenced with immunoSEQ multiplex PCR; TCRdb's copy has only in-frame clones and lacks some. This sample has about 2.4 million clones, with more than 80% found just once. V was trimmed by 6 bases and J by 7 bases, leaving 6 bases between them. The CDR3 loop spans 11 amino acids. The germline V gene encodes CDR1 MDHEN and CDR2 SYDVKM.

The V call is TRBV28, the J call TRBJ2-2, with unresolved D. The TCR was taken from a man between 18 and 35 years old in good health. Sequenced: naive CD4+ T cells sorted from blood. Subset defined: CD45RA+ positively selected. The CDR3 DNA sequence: TGTGCCAGCAGGTCATACGGGGAGCTGTTTTTT. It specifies CASRSYGELFF.